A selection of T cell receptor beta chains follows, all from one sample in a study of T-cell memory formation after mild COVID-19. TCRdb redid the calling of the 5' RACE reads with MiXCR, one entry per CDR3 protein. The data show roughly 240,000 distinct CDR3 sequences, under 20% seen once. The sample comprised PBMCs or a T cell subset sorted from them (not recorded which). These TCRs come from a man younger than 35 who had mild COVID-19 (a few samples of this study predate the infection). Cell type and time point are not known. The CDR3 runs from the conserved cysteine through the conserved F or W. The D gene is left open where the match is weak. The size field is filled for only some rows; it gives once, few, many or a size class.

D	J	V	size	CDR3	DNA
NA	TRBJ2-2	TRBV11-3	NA	CASSQAGQYTGELFF	TGTGCCAGCAGCCAGGCGGGACAGTACACCGGGGAGCTGTTTTTT
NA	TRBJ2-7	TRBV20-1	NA	CSARARNRLYEQYF	TGCAGTGCTAGAGCTAGGAACAGACTTTACGAGCAGTACTTC
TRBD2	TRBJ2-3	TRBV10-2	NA	CASGVLAGTDTQYF	TGCGCCAGCGGTGTACTAGCGGGCACAGATACGCAGTATTTT
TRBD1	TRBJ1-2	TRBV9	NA	CASSRDRGSYTF	TGTGCCAGCAGCCGGGACAGGGGGAGCTACACCTTC
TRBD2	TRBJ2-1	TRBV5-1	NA	CASSYGLAGLDEQFF	TGCGCCAGCAGCTACGGACTAGCGGGGTTAGATGAGCAGTTCTTC
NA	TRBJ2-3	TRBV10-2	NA	CASSEFRSGPDTQYF	TGCGCCAGCAGTGAGTTCCGGAGCGGCCCAGATACGCAGTATTTT
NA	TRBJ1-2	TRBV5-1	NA	CASSPAGLNYGYTF	TGCGCCAGCAGCCCGGCGGGCCTCAACTATGGCTACACCTTC
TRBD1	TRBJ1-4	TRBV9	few	CASSARGQPTNEKLFF	TGTGCCAGCAGCGCCAGGGGACAGCCAACTAATGAAAAACTGTTTTTT
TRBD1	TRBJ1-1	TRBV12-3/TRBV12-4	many	CASRTYDITGAKYGAFF	TGTGCCAGCCGAACCTACGACATTACAGGGGCAAAATATGGAGCTTTCTTT
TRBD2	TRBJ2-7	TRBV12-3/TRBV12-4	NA	CASSSLDGGAVEQYF	TGTGCCAGCAGTTCGCTGGACGGGGGGGCGGTCGAGCAGTACTTC
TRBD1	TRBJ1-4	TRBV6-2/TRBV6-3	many	CASTTPRDRLNEKLFF	TGTGCCAGCACGACCCCCCGGGACAGGCTTAATGAAAAACTGTTTTTT
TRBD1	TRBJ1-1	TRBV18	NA	CASSPFSDREGTEAFF	TGTGCCAGCTCACCATTCTCCGACAGGGAAGGCACTGAAGCTTTCTTT
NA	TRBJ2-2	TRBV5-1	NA	CASRINTGELFF	TGCGCCAGCAGAATTAATACCGGGGAGCTGTTTTTT
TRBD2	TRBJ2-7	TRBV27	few	CANLRGVYEQYF	TGTGCCAACCTTCGGGGGGTTTACGAGCAGTACTTC
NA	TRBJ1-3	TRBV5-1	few	CASSAGSGAGNTIYF	TGCGCCAGCAGCGCCGGGTCCGGGGCGGGAAACACCATATATTTT
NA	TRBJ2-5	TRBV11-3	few	CASSLNYQETQYF	TGTGCCAGCAGCTTGAACTACCAAGAGACCCAGTACTTC
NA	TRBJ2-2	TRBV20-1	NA	CSARRGTDTGELFF	TGCAGTGCTAGAAGAGGGACTGACACCGGGGAGCTGTTTTTT
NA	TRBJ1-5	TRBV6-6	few	CASSSGRSSNQPQHF	TGTGCCAGCAGTTCAGGGAGGTCGAGCAATCAGCCCCAGCATTTT
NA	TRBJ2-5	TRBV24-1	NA	CATSESTGTPYQETQYF	TGTGCCACCAGTGAATCGACCGGGACACCGTACCAAGAGACCCAGTACTTC
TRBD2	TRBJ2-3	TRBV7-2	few	CASSPTSGALTDTQYF	TGTGCCAGCAGCCCGACTAGCGGGGCTCTCACAGATACGCAGTATTTT
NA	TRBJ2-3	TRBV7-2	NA	CASSAMGTDTQYF	TGTGCCAGCAGCGCTATGGGCACAGATACGCAGTATTTT
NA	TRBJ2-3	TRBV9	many	CASSVDFGRNTDTQYF	TGTGCCAGCAGCGTCGATTTCGGCAGGAACACAGATACGCAGTATTTT
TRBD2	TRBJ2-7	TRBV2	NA	CASSEFLAGYSYEQYF	TGTGCCAGCAGTGAATTTCTAGCGGGGTATTCCTACGAGCAGTACTTC
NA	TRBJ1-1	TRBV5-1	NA	CASSFQVGWTEAFF	TGCGCCAGCAGCTTCCAGGTGGGGTGGACTGAAGCTTTCTTT
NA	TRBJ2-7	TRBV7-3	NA	CASSASTGDEQYF	TGTGCCAGCAGCGCTTCGACTGGAGACGAGCAGTACTTC
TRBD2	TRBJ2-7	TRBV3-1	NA	CASSQDPGTSYYEQYF	TGTGCCAGCAGCCAAGACCCCGGGACTAGTTACTACGAGCAGTACTTC
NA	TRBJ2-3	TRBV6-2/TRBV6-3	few	CASSPDTRMVF	TGTGCCAGCAGTCCCGACACCCGAATGGTTTTT
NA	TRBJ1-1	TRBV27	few	CASSFGGIEAFF	TGTGCCAGCAGTTTCGGAGGGATTGAAGCTTTCTTT
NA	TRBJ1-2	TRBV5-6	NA	CASSLIDGYTF	TGTGCCAGCAGCTTGATTGATGGCTACACCTTC
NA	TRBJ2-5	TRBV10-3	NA	CAISEDSQETQYF	TGTGCCATCAGTGAAGACAGCCAAGAGACCCAGTACTTC
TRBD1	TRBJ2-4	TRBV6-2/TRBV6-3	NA	CASSGTGGNIQYF	TGTGCCAGCAGTGGGACAGGGGGAAACATTCAGTACTTC
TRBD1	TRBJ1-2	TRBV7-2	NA	CASSVDRARTLF	TGTGCCAGCAGCGTAGACAGGGCTAGGACCCTCTTC
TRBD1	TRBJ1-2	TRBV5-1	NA	CASSSRDRGRDGYTF	TGCGCCAGCAGCTCCCGGGACAGGGGGCGGGATGGCTACACCTTC
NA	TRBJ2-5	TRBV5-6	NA	CASSLIGRTQYF	TGTGCCAGCAGCTTGATCGGCCGAACCCAGTACTTC
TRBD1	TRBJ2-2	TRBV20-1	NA	CALWDRDTGELFF	TGCGCCCTGTGGGACAGGGACACCGGGGAGCTGTTTTTT
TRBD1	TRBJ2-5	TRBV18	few	CASADRVTGEGTQYF	TGTGCCAGCGCAGACAGGGTCACCGGAGAAGGGACCCAGTACTTC
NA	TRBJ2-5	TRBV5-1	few	CASSSSGFQETQYF	TGCGCCAGCAGCTCGTCGGGTTTCCAAGAGACCCAGTACTTC
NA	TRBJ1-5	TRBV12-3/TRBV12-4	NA	CASSDTAGNQPQHF	TGTGCCAGCAGTGACACAGCAGGCAATCAGCCCCAGCATTTT
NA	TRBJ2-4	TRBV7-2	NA	CASSPSSGLAKNIQYF	TGTGCCAGCAGCCCCTCGAGCGGTCTAGCCAAAAACATTCAGTACTTC
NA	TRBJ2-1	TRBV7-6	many	CASSFGSAGRGEQFF	TGTGCCAGCAGCTTCGGATCGGCGGGACGGGGTGAGCAGTTCTTC
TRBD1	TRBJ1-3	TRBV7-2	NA	CASSQNRGILRNTIYF	TGTGCCAGCAGCCAGAACAGGGGTATTCTTCGGAACACCATATATTTT
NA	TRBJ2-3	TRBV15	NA	CATSRDLAADTQYF	TGTGCCACCAGCAGAGATCTTGCCGCAGATACGCAGTATTTT
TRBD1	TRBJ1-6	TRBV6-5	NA	CASSPPSGGGSPLHF	TGTGCCAGCAGCCCACCATCAGGGGGCGGTTCACCCCTCCACTTT
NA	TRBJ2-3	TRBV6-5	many	CASSPMTLISTDTQYF	TGTGCCAGCAGCCCTATGACTTTAATTAGCACAGATACGCAGTATTTT
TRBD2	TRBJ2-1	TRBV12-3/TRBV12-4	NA	CASSPGSGTIYNEQFF	TGTGCCAGCAGCCCGGGGTCCGGGACTATTTACAATGAGCAGTTCTTC
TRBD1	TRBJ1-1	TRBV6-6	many	CASSAGGTNTEAFF	TGTGCCAGCAGTGCAGGGGGTACGAACACTGAAGCTTTCTTT
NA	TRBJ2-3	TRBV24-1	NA	CATSDFPGRTDTQYF	TGTGCCACCAGTGATTTCCCGGGACGCACAGATACGCAGTATTTT